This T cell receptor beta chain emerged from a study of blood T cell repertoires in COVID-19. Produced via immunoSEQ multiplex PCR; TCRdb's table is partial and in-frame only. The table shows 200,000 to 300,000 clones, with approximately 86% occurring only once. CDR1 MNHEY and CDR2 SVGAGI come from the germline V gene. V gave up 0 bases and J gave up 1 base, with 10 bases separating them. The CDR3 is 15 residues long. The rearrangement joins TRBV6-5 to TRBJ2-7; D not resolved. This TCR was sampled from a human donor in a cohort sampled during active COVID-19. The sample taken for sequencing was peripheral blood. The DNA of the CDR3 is TGTGCCAGCAGTTACTCGAATTCCGGTTCCTACGAGCAGTACTTC. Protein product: CASSYSNSGSYEQYF.